The 18 T cell receptor beta chains given below trace back to one sample, sequenced in a study of T cells in Graves' hyperthyroidism and ophthalmopathy. Amplification of TCR beta CDR3 regions used RNA as the template. The HTBI primer set served for first-round RT-PCR of the TCR CDR3. MiXCR, applied by TCRdb to the multiplex PCR reads, yields one record per CDR3 protein. The sample carries about 590,000 distinct CDR3 sequences, around 14% recorded once. Sequenced sample: blood. All receptors come from a woman younger than 45 with Graves' hyperthyroidism.

In this sample, this clonotype turned up many times. The rearrangement joins TRBV13 to TRBJ1-1; 9 bases are shared with TRBD1. Germline CDR1 and CDR2: PRHDT and FYEKMQ (reference sequence). With V trimmed by 3 bases and J by 5 bases, 10 bases remained unmatched. This CDR3 is 16 amino acids long. CDR3 sequence: CASSFRDREFRTEAFF. In nucleotides, the CDR3 is TGTGCCAGCAGCTTCCGGGACAGGGAGTTTAGAACTGAAGCTTTCTTT.

This clonotype was picked up many times. The chain couples TRBV11-2 to TRBJ1-2; TRBD1 matches 8 bases. Germline V lookup: CDR1 SGHAT, CDR2 FQNNGV. The CDR3 sequence is 13 residues long. Trimming cost V 6 bases and J 4 bases; bases outside gene matches: 4. Written as DNA, the CDR3 is TGTGCCAGCAGTTCGACAGGGGCCTATGGCTACACCTTC. It specifies CASSSTGAYGYTF.

The sample holds many counts of this clonotype. The rearrangement uses TRBV6-2 or TRBV6-3 and TRBJ2-7, with 12 bases matching TRBD2. V shed 8 bases and J 4 bases; nucleotides not matched to a gene: 3. Per germline, CDR1 MNHEY and CDR2 SVGEGT. CDR3 size: 13 residues. The CDR3: CASGGLAGYEQYF. DNA of the CDR3: TGTGCCAGCGGAGGACTAGCGGGATACGAGCAGTACTTC.

The chain carries TRBV27 and TRBJ1-3; tentative D call: TRBD1 (6 bases). Germline V CDR1 and CDR2: MNHEY, SMNVEV (reference sequence). The CDR3 covers 16 residues. V gave up 6 bases and J gave up 0 bases, with 15 bases separating them. CDR3 DNA: TGTGCCAGCAGAGGGGGGCTTCGTGGCTCTGGAAACACCATATATTTT. This sequence encodes CASRGGLRGSGNTIYF.

This clonotype appeared a single time. The genes are TRBV20-1 and TRBJ2-7; TRBD2 might be the D (7 bases). In germline, CDR1 is DFQATT, CDR2 SNEGSKA (reference sequence). This CDR3 has 17 residues. Trimming removed 4 bases from V and 3 bases from J, with 25 bases in between. The chain's CDR3 is CSAKGGHAGGSLYEQYF. CDR3 sequence (DNA): TGCAGTGCTAAAGGGGGGCATGCAGGCGGGAGTCTCTACGAGCAGTACTTC.

The sample holds many counts of this clonotype. V is TRBV20-1 and J is TRBJ2-1; TRBD2 aligns across 12 bases. The CDR3 extends over 13 amino acids. After removal of 6 bases from V and 8 bases from J, the junction contained 5 bases not matched to a gene. From germline, CDR1 is DFQATT and CDR2 SNEGSKA (reference sequence). The CDR3 bases are TGCAGTGCCCCTAGCGGGAGGGGTGATGAGCAGTTCTTC. This encodes CSAPSGRGDEQFF.

This clonotype was counted at least ten times. The chain uses TRBV20-1 and TRBJ1-1; 9 positions match TRBD1. Germline trimming cut 3 bases from V and 6 bases from J; bases unmatched to any gene: 8. The CDR3 totals 14 residues. Germline values: CDR1 DFQATT, CDR2 SNEGSKA (reference sequence). CDR3 bases: TGCAGTGCTAGTCCTACAGGGGGCGCGGCTGAAGCTTTCTTT. It is translated as CSASPTGGAAEAFF.

The chain employs TRBV18 and TRBJ2-5; TRBD1 matches at 8 bases. The CDR3 has 13 amino acids. V gave up 8 bases and J gave up 2 bases; unmatched junction bases: 4. Germline loops: CDR1 KGHSH, CDR2 LQKENI. This chain's CDR3 is CASNGQGQETQYF. The CDR3 region has the DNA TGTGCCAGCAATGGACAGGGTCAAGAGACCCAGTACTTC.

This rearrangement joins TRBV5-1 to TRBJ1-6; perhaps TRBD1 as D (5 bases). CDR3 length: 16 residues. Germline V gene sequence: CDR1 SGHRS, CDR2 YFSETQ. The ends were cut back, 3 bases at V and 0 bases at J, with 10 bases in the middle. The CDR3 spells CASSWDGSSYNSPLHF. CDR3 in DNA: TGCGCCAGCAGCTGGGACGGCAGCTCCTATAATTCACCCCTCCACTTT.

A remark on this clonotype: A much bigger clone sits one base away, suggesting this may be a read error. The chain joins TRBV20-1 to TRBJ2-3; 13 bases map to TRBD2. This CDR3 is 17 amino acids long. Trimming at V came to 6 bases and at J to 2 bases, leaving 11 bases not matched to a gene. The V gene's germline CDR1 is DFQATT and CDR2 SNEGSKA (reference sequence). The CDR3, as DNA: TGCAGTGCGTGCGGACTAGCGGGGGTCACGCCCACAGATACGCAGTATTTT. Translated: CSACGLAGVTPTDTQYF.

Here the CDR3 reads CASSMARGPVEQFF. The CDR3 bases are TGTGCCAGCAGCATGGCCAGGGGGCCGGTTGAGCAGTTCTTC. The chain is built from TRBV12-3 or TRBV12-4 and TRBJ2-1; TRBD1 matches at 8 bases. This CDR3 contains 14 residues. Trimming took 6 bases from V and 9 from J; bases not matched to a gene: 10.

Notes on this clonotype: The conserved phenylalanine or tryptophan normally closing the CDR3 is absent here, so this likely arose from a read error. The rearrangement uses TRBV7-9 and TRBJ2-7; D remains ambiguous. Germline CDR1 SEHNR, CDR2 FQNEAQ (reference sequence). The CDR3 runs to 12 residues. Trimming stripped 0 bases from V and 6 bases from J, with 6 bases between. CDR3 residues: CASSLARGEQYL. In DNA, the CDR3 is TGTGCCAGCAGCTTAGCGCGAGGCGAGCAGTACCTC.

This clonotype was found many times. This chain uses TRBV5-1 with TRBJ2-1; D might be TRBD1 or TRBD2, each matching 5 bases. The CDR3 runs to 17 residues. V was pared by 1 base and J by 7 bases, with 21 bases between. Germline V gene sequence: CDR1 SGHRS, CDR2 YFSETQ. CDR3 residues: CASSLRKGRADENEQFF. The CDR3 region has the DNA TGCGCCAGCAGCTTGCGGAAGGGGCGGGCAGACGAAAATGAGCAGTTCTTC.

In this sample, this clonotype turned up many times. The V and J genes are TRBV19 and TRBJ2-2; 7 nucleotides match TRBD2. Germline V lookup: CDR1 LNHDA, CDR2 SQIVND (reference sequence). Trimming removed 6 bases from V and 4 bases from J; junction bases left unmatched: 8. CDR3 length: 15 amino acids. CDR3 sequence: CASRMGGSSTGELFF. DNA for the CDR3: TGTGCCAGTAGAATGGGGGGGTCGTCCACCGGGGAGCTGTTTTTT.

This clonotype has at least ten counts. This chain joins TRBV28 and TRBJ1-1; the D gene is possibly TRBD1 (5 bases). This CDR3 contains 13 residues. Germline V CDR1 and CDR2: MDHEN, SYDVKM. V was cut by 5 bases and J by 0 bases, with 7 bases left in between. In nucleotides, the CDR3 is TGTGCCAGCAGTGACAGCATGAACACTGAAGCTTTCTTT. This codes for CASSDSMNTEAFF.

The chain couples TRBV6-1 to TRBJ2-1, with D unresolved. Germline CDR1 reads MNHNS; CDR2 reads SASEGT. V gave up 2 bases and J gave up 6 bases, with 5 bases separating them. There are 12 residues in the CDR3. The CDR3 region has the DNA TGTGCCAGCAGTGAACCCCTCAATGAGCAGTTCTTC. This gives the protein CASSEPLNEQFF.

The chain employs TRBV24-1 and TRBJ1-1; the D is unclear. This CDR3 contains 13 residues. From germline, CDR1 is KGHDR and CDR2 SFDVKD. Trimming removed 12 bases from V and 2 bases from J, with 15 bases in between. The CDR3 loop is CAPYVVENTEAFF. CDR3 coding DNA: TGTGCCCCATACGTGGTGGAAAACACTGAAGCTTTCTTT.

This clonotype was observed at least ten times. The rearrangement joins TRBV28 to TRBJ2-3; 8 nucleotides line up with TRBD2. V was clipped by 10 bases and J by 4 bases; unmatched bases: 10. Germline V CDR1 and CDR2: MDHEN, SYDVKM. The CDR3 spans 14 residues. The CDR3: CATNQAGVPDTQYF. In nucleotides, the CDR3 is TGTGCCACCAACCAAGCGGGAGTCCCAGATACGCAGTATTTT.